The rows below give T cell receptor beta chains drawn from one sample of a study of post-analysis software for immune sequencing data. TCRdb itself ran the PCR reads through MiXCR, one entry per CDR3 protein. The profile shows fewer than 850,000 distinct CDR3 sequences, roughly 29% of them singletons. The source material was blood. Receptors were obtained from a girl between 10 and 17 years old with multiple sclerosis. CDR3s include the opening cysteine and the closing phenylalanine or tryptophan. D genes are given only for firm matches. Clone sizes are given selectively: once, few, many, or a class where the clone is expanded.

D gene | J gene | clone size | V gene | CDR3 DNA | CDR3 protein
- | TRBJ1-2 | few | TRBV4-1 | TGCGCCAGCAGCCAAGATTCGGGAAGGACAAGGGTGGATGGCTACACCTTC | CASSQDSGRTRVDGYTF
- | TRBJ2-5 | - | TRBV5-6 | TGTGCCAGCAGCTTCGGCCAGGGGATTAGAGAGACCCAGTACTTC | CASSFGQGIRETQYF
- | TRBJ2-7 | - | TRBV9 | TGTGCCAGCAGCCCAGGGGGGGTCCCCTACGAGCAGTACTTC | CASSPGGVPYEQYF
- | TRBJ1-2 | - | TRBV12-3/TRBV12-4 | TGTGCCAGCAGACCCACTTGGGCGAACTATGGCTACACCTTC | CASRPTWANYGYTF
- | TRBJ2-1 | few | TRBV15 | TGTGCCACCAGCAGGACAGGAAAAAAGCAGTTCTTC | CATSRTGKKQFF
- | TRBJ2-6 | few | TRBV6-5 | TGTGCCAGCAGTTACTTCGGGTTCTCTGGGGCCAACGTCCCGACTTTC | CASSYFGFSGANVPTF
- | TRBJ2-1 | - | TRBV6-1 | TGTGCCAGCAGGGGGAGTGGGGCCCGGCAGTTCTTC | CASRGSGARQFF
TRBD2 | TRBJ2-6 | few | TRBV7-2 | TGTGCCAGCAGCTCGCGGGGGTTTGGGGCCAACGTCCTGACTTTC | CASSSRGFGANVLTF
TRBD2 | TRBJ2-3 | few | TRBV29-1 | TGCAGCGCCAACGGGGGGACTAGCGGGAGCCCGCCAGATACGCAGTATTTT | CSANGGTSGSPPDTQYF
TRBD2 | TRBJ2-1 | - | TRBV14 | TGTGCCAGCAGCGCATTACTAGCGACCAATGAGCAGTTCTTC | CASSALLATNEQFF
TRBD2 | TRBJ2-3 | few | TRBV20-1 | TGCAGCCCCCGATCCACTAGCGGGGTGGATACGCAGTATTTT | CSPRSTSGVDTQYF
- | TRBJ2-3 | - | TRBV12-3/TRBV12-4 | TGTGCCGGCAGTTATGGCCCAGATACGCAGTATTTT | CAGSYGPDTQYF
- | TRBJ2-5 | - | TRBV5-5 | TGTGCCAGCAGCTTGGGATTTGAAGAGACCCAGTACTTC | CASSLGFEETQYF
- | TRBJ1-5 | - | TRBV5-1 | TGCGCCAGCAGCTTGGACGGTATTCGGAGCAATCAGCCCCAGCATTTT | CASSLDGIRSNQPQHF
TRBD1 | TRBJ2-6 | few | TRBV6-1 | TGTGCCAGCAGCCTGGGGACAGGGGAGTCTGGGGCCAACGTCCTGACTTTC | CASSLGTGESGANVLTF
- | TRBJ2-3 | - | TRBV27 | TGTGCCAGCAGCAATTACTTCGGACTTGCCCTCACAGATACGCAGTATTTT | CASSNYFGLALTDTQYF
- | TRBJ2-1 | - | TRBV10-3 | TGTGCCATCACCGCCCGGACGAGTGGTGAGCAGTTCTTC | CAITARTSGEQFF
- | TRBJ1-2 | - | TRBV6-4 | TGTGCCAGCAGTGAGATTGGCAGGGCCAGTGGTGACTACACCTTC | CASSEIGRASGDYTF
TRBD1 | TRBJ1-2 | few | TRBV12-3/TRBV12-4 | TGTGCCAGCAGTCGAACAGGGGGCTTTGGCTATGGCTACACCTTC | CASSRTGGFGYGYTF
TRBD2 | TRBJ2-7 | few | TRBV7-2 | TGTGCCAGCAGCTTAGGTCCTAGCGGTAGCTCCTACGAGCAGTACTTC | CASSLGPSGSSYEQYF
- | TRBJ2-1 | - | TRBV5-4 | TGTGCCAGCAGCTTGTATGCCGTTGGAATCGGGGGTGAGCAGTTCTTC | CASSLYAVGIGGEQFF